Below, 21 T cell receptor beta chains from the same sample are listed, as sequenced in a study of CD4 T cells in relation to SARS-CoV-2 and coronaviruses. Clones were read by immunoSEQ multiplex PCR, and TCRdb kept only the in-frame ones, dropping some. The sample lists approximately 37,000 clones, approximately 85% occurring once. Sequenced input: memory CD4+ T cells from PBMCs. The receptors derive from an adult with COVID-19.

V usage is TRBV19 and J usage is TRBJ2-6, with D perhaps being TRBD1 or TRBD2 (6 bases each). Trimming pared 3 bases from V and 4 bases from J, leaving 13 bases between. The CDR3 runs to 16 residues. Germline values: CDR1 LNHDA, CDR2 SQIVND (reference sequence). DNA for the CDR3: TGTGCCAGTAGTATGGGGGGCAGAGCGGGGGCCAACGTCCTGACTTTC. Its translation is CASSMGGRAGANVLTF.

The V call is TRBV7-2, the J call TRBJ2-1, with TRBD2 matching 11 bases. The V gene's germline CDR1 is SGHTA and CDR2 FQGNSA. The trim removed 7 bases at V and 0 bases at J, leaving 14 bases unmatched. CDR3 length: 19 residues. The CDR3 here is CASIPKGSGRGSSYNEQFF. DNA for the CDR3: TGTGCCAGCATCCCGAAGGGTAGCGGGAGGGGAAGCTCCTACAATGAGCAGTTCTTC.

This chain joins TRBV7-2 and TRBJ2-3; D gene unclear. Germline CDR1 and CDR2: SGHTA and FQGNSA. The CDR3 is made up of 17 amino acids. Trimming pared 1 base from V and 3 bases from J, leaving 17 bases between. CDR3 nucleotides: TGTGCCAGCAGCTTAGGGTCTGGTACAAGGTCTACAGATACGCAGTATTTT. It specifies CASSLGSGTRSTDTQYF.

V is TRBV7-9 and J is TRBJ2-5; 8 bases agree with TRBD1. The CDR3 contains 14 residues. The germline CDR1 and CDR2 sequences are SEHNR and FQNEAQ (reference sequence). V was pared by 3 bases and J by 4 bases, with 4 bases of the junction left unmatched. The CDR3 loop reads CASSFRTGRETQYF. CDR3 bases: TGTGCCAGCAGCTTCCGGACAGGGCGAGAGACCCAGTACTTC.

J is TRBJ1-1 and V is TRBV9; D gene uncertain. There are 13 residues in the CDR3. V lost 3 bases to trimming and J lost 7 bases, with 13 bases between them. Germline-derived CDR1 and CDR2 are SGDLS and YYNGEE. CDR3 coding DNA: TGTGCCAGCAGCGGGTTCGAACGGGGTGAAGCTTTCTTT. Translation: CASSGFERGEAFF.

The chain has TRBV2 and TRBJ1-5; 9 bases align to TRBD1. Germline V gives CDR1 SNHLY, CDR2 FYNNEI. V shed 7 bases and J 4 bases; nucleotides not matched to a gene: 2. The CDR3 is 13 amino acids. This chain's CDR3 is CASTGQGNQPQHF. CDR3 sequence (DNA): TGTGCCAGCACCGGACAGGGGAATCAGCCCCAGCATTTT.

The rearrangement links TRBV11-2 to TRBJ1-3, with D unclear. Per germline, CDR1 SGHAT and CDR2 FQNNGV. The CDR3 is made up of 15 amino acids. Between the trimmed V and J ends, which lost 1 base and 4 bases, there was a span of 11 bases. As DNA, the CDR3 is TGTGCCAGCAGCTTAGTAGGGCTCGGGGGAAACACCATATATTTT. This gives the protein CASSLVGLGGNTIYF.

This clone was counted once. The chain uses TRBV5-4 and TRBJ2-3; 7 bases are a match to TRBD2. CDR3 length equals 13 residues. The J segment lost 5 bases and the V segment lost 5 bases, leaving 5 bases of the junction unmatched. Germline V gene lookup returns CDR1 SGHNT and CDR2 YYREEE (reference sequence). The CDR3 DNA follows: TGTGCCAGCAGAGGGACTATGGGAGATACGCAGTATTTT. It codes for CASRGTMGDTQYF.

This chain joins TRBV28 and TRBJ1-2, with a possible D match to TRBD1 (5 bases). This CDR3 has 11 residues. CDR1 MDHEN and CDR2 SYDVKM come from the germline V gene. V was pared by 6 bases and J by 7 bases, with 9 bases between. CDR3 DNA sequence: TGTGCCAGCAGCAGAGGGGTTGGCTACACCTTC. Translated: CASSRGVGYTF.

The gene calls are TRBV30 and TRBJ1-2; weak D call: TRBD1 (6 bases). CDR3 length: 15 residues. With 4 bases removed from V and 2 bases from J, the gap between germline ends came to 17 bases. CDR1 and CDR2 (germline): GTSNPN, SVGIG (reference sequence). Here the CDR3 DNA reads TGTGCCTGGACGCCCCCACAGGGAATAAACTATGGCTACACCTTC. Its protein product is CAWTPPQGINYGYTF.

The chain uses TRBV6-2 or TRBV6-3 and TRBJ1-4; 8 bases fit TRBD1. V gave up 2 bases and J gave up 2 bases; unmatched junction bases: 7. The germline V gene encodes CDR1 MNHEY and CDR2 SVGEGT. The CDR3 has 17 residues. In DNA, the CDR3 is TGTGCCAGCAGTTACCCCCAGGACAGGGCGACTAATGAAAAACTGTTTTTT. It is translated as CASSYPQDRATNEKLFF.

The chain combines TRBV28 with TRBJ1-3; D uncertain. The germline V and J ends were trimmed by 6 bases and 2 bases, with 17 bases remaining between them. The CDR3 has 16 residues. Germline CDR1 is MDHEN and CDR2 is SYDVKM. This CDR3 is CASSRFTGRTGNTIYF. The CDR3 region has the DNA TGTGCCAGCAGCAGATTTACCGGCAGAACTGGAAACACCATATATTTT.

The chain links TRBV7-3 to TRBJ2-1; tentative D call: TRBD1 (6 bases). The V gene's germline CDR1 is SGHTA and CDR2 FQGTGA. This CDR3 comprises 16 residues. V was pared by 3 bases and J by 5 bases, with 17 bases between. Here the CDR3 reads CASSFDRPGRHNEQFF. The CDR3 DNA is TGTGCCAGCAGCTTCGACAGGCCAGGCCGCCACAATGAGCAGTTCTTC.

The V call is TRBV28, the J call TRBJ2-7; 9 positions match TRBD2. The CDR3 consists of 15 residues. Germline V gives CDR1 MDHEN, CDR2 SYDVKM. V gave up 2 bases and J gave up 4 bases; unmatched junction bases: 6. CDR3 amino acids: CASSLMRLADYEQYF. The CDR3 DNA is TGTGCCAGCAGTTTAATGCGACTAGCGGATTACGAGCAGTACTTC.

V usage is TRBV5-1 and J usage is TRBJ2-5; the match to TRBD2 covers 10 bases. V was clipped by 0 bases and J by 4 bases; unmatched bases: 0. The length of the CDR3 is 14 residues. Germline loops: CDR1 SGHRS, CDR2 YFSETQ. CDR3 DNA: TGCGCCAGCAGCTTGGGACTAGCGGGAGAGACCCAGTACTTC. It yields the protein CASSLGLAGETQYF.

This clone was detected only once. This sequence joins TRBV7-3 and TRBJ2-2, with a weak D call TRBD1 (6 bases). CDR1 is SGHTA and CDR2 is FQGTGA in the germline V gene. The CDR3 covers 15 residues. Deletions cut 2 bases from V and 6 bases from J, with 13 bases between. Here the CDR3 reads CASSLRGRGSGELFF. The CDR3 coding sequence is TGTGCCAGCAGCTTACGAGGCAGGGGATCCGGGGAGCTGTTTTTT.

V gene TRBV3-1 (or the pseudogene TRBV3-2) combines with J gene TRBJ2-5; 7 nucleotides agree with TRBD2. Germline lookup yields CDR1 LGHDT and CDR2 YNNKEL (reference sequence). After removal of 4 bases from V and 4 bases from J, the junction contained 6 bases not matched to a gene. This CDR3 comprises 14 residues. CDR3 loop: CASSPTSVPETQYF. The CDR3 coding sequence is TGTGCCAGCAGCCCAACTAGCGTCCCAGAGACCCAGTACTTC.

This rearrangement joins TRBV24-1 to TRBJ2-5; 8 nucleotides match TRBD1. Germline lookup yields CDR1 KGHDR and CDR2 SFDVKD. The CDR3 consists of 16 residues. The ends lost 0 bases at V and 4 bases at J; junction bases unmatched: 6. Here the CDR3 DNA reads TGTGCCACCAGTGATTTGAAGGCAGGGGGCGCAGAGACCCAGTACTTC. This encodes CATSDLKAGGAETQYF.

The chain is built from TRBV2 and TRBJ1-5; D is uncertain. Germline CDR1 is SNHLY and CDR2 is FYNNEI. This CDR3 has 15 residues. Deletions cut 7 bases from V and 2 bases from J, with 15 bases between. The DNA for the CDR3 is TGTGCCAGCAACGAGCCCAAGGCAGGCAATCAGCCCCAGCATTTT. As protein: CASNEPKAGNQPQHF.

The chain links TRBV29-1 to TRBJ1-2; a weak D match, TRBD1 (5 bases). Trimming took 6 bases from V and 2 from J, leaving 19 bases between them. Germline values: CDR1 SQVTM, CDR2 ANQGSEA. The CDR3 is 15 amino acids. DNA of the CDR3: TGCAGCGTCGAGGAGCAGGGAGTAGGGAACTATGGCTACACCTTC. Protein product: CSVEEQGVGNYGYTF.

The chain is built from TRBV7-6 and TRBJ2-7, with TRBD2 matching over 12 bases. Trimming cost V 4 bases and J 4 bases; bases outside gene matches: 8. CDR3 length: 16 residues. Germline V gene lookup returns CDR1 SGHVS and CDR2 FNYEAQ. The CDR3 DNA reads TGTGCCAGCAGCTCATATACTAGCGGGAGGCCTTACGAGCAGTACTTC. The encoded protein is CASSSYTSGRPYEQYF. The variable domain in full, completed from reference TRBV7-6 and TRBJ2-7, reads GAGVSQSPRYKVTKRGQDVALRCDPISGHVSLYWYRQALGQGPEFLTYFNYEAQQDKSGLPNDRFSAERPEGSISTLTIQRTEQRDSAMYRCASSSYTSGRPYEQYFGPGTRLTVT.